Given below is one T cell receptor beta chain in context. Its specificity is not known. J gave up 4 bases and V 4 bases, and 3 bases lay outside the gene matches. The CDR3 covers 13 residues. The germline V gene encodes CDR1 SGHRS and CDR2 YFSETQ. The record originates from a study of T cell responses to AZD1222 COVID-19 vaccine. TCRdb keeps only in-frame clones here, not all; method: immunoSEQ multiplex PCR. The repertoire holds about 150,000 clones, 90% seen once, with more than 1.3% in the top ten. Timing groups of about 4 and about 12 weeks for second doses were pooled. Overall study results and limits: Seropositive AZD1222 recipients at baseline numbered only 6 or 7. Nearly half of spike-specific TCRs reportedly target unmutated variant regions. Without day 14 samples, only post-peak T cell repertoires were studied.

The sequenced sample was peripheral blood, obtained 28 days after the second AZD1222 dose. The sequence was obtained from an adult who received the AZD1222 COVID-19 vaccine. This chain joins TRBV5-1 and TRBJ1-1; TRBD1 agrees at 8 bases. CDR3 region: CASSLTGGTEAFF. The DNA of the CDR3 is TGCGCCAGCAGCCTAACAGGGGGCACTGAAGCTTTCTTT.